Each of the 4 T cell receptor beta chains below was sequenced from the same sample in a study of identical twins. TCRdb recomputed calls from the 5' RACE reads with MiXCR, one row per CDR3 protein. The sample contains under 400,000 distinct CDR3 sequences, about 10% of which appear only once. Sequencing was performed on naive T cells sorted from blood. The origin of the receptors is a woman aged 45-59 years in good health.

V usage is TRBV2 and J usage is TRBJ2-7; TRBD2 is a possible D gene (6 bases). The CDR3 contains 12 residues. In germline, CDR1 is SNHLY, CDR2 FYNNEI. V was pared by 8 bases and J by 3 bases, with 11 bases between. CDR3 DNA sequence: TGTGCCAGCGGGAGGACCCACTACGAGCAGTACTTC. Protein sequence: CASGRTHYEQYF.

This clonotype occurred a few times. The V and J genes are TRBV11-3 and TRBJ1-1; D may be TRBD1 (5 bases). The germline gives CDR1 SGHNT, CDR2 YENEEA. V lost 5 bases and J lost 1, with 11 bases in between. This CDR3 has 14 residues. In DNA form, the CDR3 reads TGTGCCAGCAGCGGCGGGGGATGGAACACTGAAGCTTTCTTT. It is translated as CASSGGGWNTEAFF.

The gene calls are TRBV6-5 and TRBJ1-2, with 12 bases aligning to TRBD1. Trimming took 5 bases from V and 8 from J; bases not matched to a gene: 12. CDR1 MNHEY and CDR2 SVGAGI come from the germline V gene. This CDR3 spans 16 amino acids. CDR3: CASSEHPGQGAGGYTF. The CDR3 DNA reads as TGTGCCAGCAGTGAACATCCGGGACAGGGGGCAGGAGGCTACACCTTC.

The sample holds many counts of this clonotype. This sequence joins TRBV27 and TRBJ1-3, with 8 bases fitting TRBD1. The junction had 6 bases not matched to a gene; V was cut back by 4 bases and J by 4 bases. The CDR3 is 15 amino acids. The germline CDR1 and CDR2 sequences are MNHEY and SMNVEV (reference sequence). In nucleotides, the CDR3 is TGTGCCAGCAGTTCGCAGGGGGCTGGGGGAAACACCATATATTTT. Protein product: CASSSQGAGGNTIYF.